The rows below give T cell receptor beta chains drawn from one sample of a study of T cells in Graves' hyperthyroidism and ophthalmopathy. TCRdb fed the multiplex PCR reads into MiXCR, producing one record per CDR3 protein. Of approximately 600,000 distinct CDR3 sequences in the sample, around 14% were seen once. Material for sequencing was blood. These receptors all come from a woman aged 25 to 39 with Graves' hyperthyroidism that later progressed to Graves' ophthalmopathy. CDR3s include the opening cysteine and the closing phenylalanine or tryptophan. A D gene is named only where the DNA matches it firmly. The size of a clone is reported for some rows only, either as once, few or many, or as a class for expanded clones.

clone_size j_call d_call v_call cdr3_nt cdr3_aa
many TRBJ2-5 TRBD2 TRBV14 TGTGCCAGCAGCCAAGGGTTCCCGGGAGGAGGTGATGAGACCCAGTACTTC CASSQGFPGGGDETQYF
many TRBJ1-1 TRBD1 TRBV2 TGTGCCAGTGGGCTCAGGGGGCGTGATGAAGCTTTCTTT CASGLRGRDEAFF
many TRBJ1-2 TRBD1 TRBV29-1 TGCAGCGTTGTAGGGACAGGGAGTGCTGGCTACACCTTC CSVVGTGSAGYTF
many TRBJ2-1 - TRBV20-1 TGCAGTGCTAGAGGAGAGAATAGGGGCTACAATGAGCAGTTCTTC CSARGENRGYNEQFF
- TRBJ1-2 - TRBV29-1 TGCAGCGTTGAACGCGTGGTTTCTACTAACTATGGCTACACCTTC CSVERVVSTNYGYTF
many TRBJ2-1 - TRBV3-1 TGTGCCAGCAGCCAAGATACTCACCTGGGGTACAATGAGCAGTTCTTC CASSQDTHLGYNEQFF
few TRBJ2-5 - TRBV11-3 TGTGCCAGCAGCTTCGGAACAGGGAGAGGGACTGGACAAGAGACCCAGTACTTC CASSFGTGRGTGQETQYF
many TRBJ2-5 - TRBV24-1 TGTGCCACCAGCGCCGATGACTTCCAAGAGACCCAGTACTTC CATSADDFQETQYF
- TRBJ2-3 TRBD2 TRBV10-1 TGCGCCACCACCCCGGGACTAGCGGTTCATGGGGATACGCAGTATTTT CATTPGLAVHGDTQYF
many TRBJ1-2 - TRBV14 TGTGCCAGCAGCCAAGAAAGGGCAGTAGGCTATGGCTACACCTTC CASSQERAVGYGYTF
many TRBJ2-1 TRBD2 TRBV7-3 TGTGCCAGCAGCCCGAAGCTAGCGGGGAGCAATGAGCAGTTCTTC CASSPKLAGSNEQFF
few TRBJ1-1 TRBD1 TRBV7-9 TGTGCCAGCAGCTATCCGACAGGGACTAGCCCTGAAGCTTTCTTT CASSYPTGTSPEAFF
many TRBJ2-3 - TRBV11-3 TGTGCCAGCAGCTTACCCCCGGACTACGCAGATACGCAGTATTTT CASSLPPDYADTQYF
many TRBJ1-5 - TRBV20-1 TGCAGTGCTAGTTTGGGCCAGCCCCAGCATTTT CSASLGQPQHF
- TRBJ2-5 - TRBV4-2 TGTGCCAGCAGCCAAGAGACCCCCCCGGCCCAAGAGACCCAGTACTTC CASSQETPPAQETQYF
few TRBJ1-2 - TRBV19 TGTGCCAGTAGTATAATATTGGGGGACGGCTACACCTTC CASSIILGDGYTF
many TRBJ1-6 TRBD1 TRBV15 TGTGCCACCTCAACAGGGGGCCCACTCATGTTTGAAGCCCTCCACTTT CATSTGGPLMFEALHF
many TRBJ1-6 - TRBV7-8 TGTGCCAGCAGCGAAGAGGGAGTTAGTTATTCACCCCTCCACTTT CASSEEGVSYSPLHF
- TRBJ2-1 TRBD1 TRBV29-1 TGCAGCGTTCAAGGGGGCCGCGAGGCAACGTACAATGAGCAGTTCTTC CSVQGGREATYNEQFF
many TRBJ1-1 - TRBV29-1 TGCAGCGTTGAGCCAGGGACGATGGCTGAAGCTTTCTTT CSVEPGTMAEAFF
few TRBJ1-2 - TRBV5-1 TGCGCCAGCCAGGGAGGTAACTATGGCTACACCTTC CASQGGNYGYTF
many TRBJ2-5 - TRBV11-2 TGTGCCAGCAGCTTAGTAGGGCTCGAGGAGACCCAGTACTTC CASSLVGLEETQYF
- TRBJ2-1 TRBD2 TRBV19 TGTGCCGTTACACTAGCGGGCGGTGAGCAGTTCTTC CAVTLAGGEQFF
many TRBJ2-1 TRBD2 TRBV20-1 TGCAGTGCTCCCTCGGGGAGGGCTAGCGAATACAATGAGCAGTTCTTC CSAPSGRASEYNEQFF
many TRBJ1-6 - TRBV28 TGTGCCAGCCTGACAATCTCCTATAATTCACCCCTCCACTTT CASLTISYNSPLHF
few TRBJ1-2 TRBD1 TRBV12-3/TRBV12-4 TGTGCCAGCACTCCCGGACAGGGGGCGACTAACTATGGCTACACCTTC CASTPGQGATNYGYTF
- TRBJ2-1 TRBD2 TRBV20-1 TGCAGTGCTAGGCCGGGACTAGCGGGGATAAATGAGCAGTTCTTC CSARPGLAGINEQFF
many TRBJ2-3 TRBD2 TRBV30 TGTGCCTGGTCGACACGGGGGGCAGATACGCAGTATTTT CAWSTRGADTQYF
many TRBJ2-1 TRBD2 TRBV30 TGTGCCTGGAGTGCCCGGGGGAGCGGGAGGTACAATGAGCAGTTCTTC CAWSARGSGRYNEQFF
many TRBJ2-5 - TRBV10-3 TGTGCCATCAGTGCGGGGCCCCAAGAGACCCAGTACTTC CAISAGPQETQYF
many TRBJ1-2 - TRBV5-1 TGCGCCAGCAGCCCAGTTTTCAGCGACTATGGCTACACCTTC CASSPVFSDYGYTF
many TRBJ2-2 - TRBV29-1 TGCAGCGTTTTCATTGCGGCGGGAACCCCCGGGGAGCTGTTTTTT CSVFIAAGTPGELFF
many TRBJ1-4 - TRBV9 TGTGCCAGCATTGGGTTCTTGAGGCGTAGCGGTAATGAAAAACTGTTTTTT CASIGFLRRSGNEKLFF
many TRBJ2-1 - TRBV7-6 TGTGCCAGCAGCCCGACGTGGGGAGTTGACAATGAGCAGTTCTTC CASSPTWGVDNEQFF
many TRBJ1-4 - TRBV27 TGTGCCAGCAGATCCGGGACCGGGGAAAAACTGTTTTTT CASRSGTGEKLFF
few TRBJ2-1 TRBD2 TRBV4-1 TGCGCCAGCAGCCAAGATGGGGCTAGCGGTCTCTACAATGAGCAGTTCTTC CASSQDGASGLYNEQFF
many TRBJ1-2 - TRBV3-1 TGTGCCAGCAGCCAGGACCGTGTTGGCTACACCTTC CASSQDRVGYTF
- TRBJ2-3 - TRBV6-1 TGTGCCAGCAGGGGGGGGCTTAATACGCAGTATTTT CASRGGLNTQYF
many TRBJ2-7 TRBD1 TRBV2 TGTGCCAGCAGTGACGGAGACAGGGACGACGAGCAGTACTTC CASSDGDRDDEQYF
- TRBJ2-7 TRBD2 TRBV20-1 TGCAGTGCGCGGGAGTCACACTACGAGCAGTACTTC CSARESHYEQYF
many TRBJ2-1 - TRBV15 TGTGCCACCAGCAGAGCGGGACCTTACAATGAGCAGTTCTTC CATSRAGPYNEQFF
few TRBJ2-3 - TRBV27 TGTGCCAGCAGGGGAGATAAAGCGGGCACAGATACGCAGTATTTT CASRGDKAGTDTQYF
- TRBJ1-5 - TRBV19 TGTGCCAGTAGTATCGACGGGGATCAGCCCCAGCATTTT CASSIDGDQPQHF
- TRBJ2-5 TRBD2 TRBV28 TGTGCCAGCAGTTCCTGGACTAGCGGGAGTGAGACCCAGTACTTC CASSSWTSGSETQYF
many TRBJ1-4 TRBD1 TRBV19 TGTGCCAGTAGTTCTCGACAGGGGGACGAAAAACTGTTTTTT CASSSRQGDEKLFF
many TRBJ1-1 - TRBV12-3/TRBV12-4 TGTGCCAGTAAGTCCGGGACACGAAACACTGAAGCTTTCTTT CASKSGTRNTEAFF
many TRBJ2-3 - TRBV2 TGTGCCAGCGGGTTGGGGCTGGCCAACACAGATACGCAGTATTTT CASGLGLANTDTQYF
few TRBJ1-1 TRBD1 TRBV30 TGTGCCTGGGCCGGGACAGACTACACTGAAGCTTTCTTT CAWAGTDYTEAFF
- TRBJ2-2 TRBD2 TRBV4-2 TGTGCCAGCAGCCAAATAGTGGGGGCTAGCGGGGGTCTCGGGACCGGGGAGCTGTTTTTT CASSQIVGASGGLGTGELFF
many TRBJ2-7 - TRBV11-3 TGTGCCAGCAGCCCGAGGGGGGCAGATTACGAGCAGTACTTC CASSPRGADYEQYF